This T cell receptor (beta chain) came from a study of T-cell memory formation after mild COVID-19 (dated by TCRdb to about 2021). A note on the overall study: TCR sequence clusters from the two donors were found to be largely donor specific. T-cell clones expanding and contracting after mild COVID-19 in two donors were tracked by longitudinal TCRalpha and TCRbeta repertoire sequencing. Two young, previously healthy adult volunteers made up the cohort, one male and one female. Broad study findings and their caveats: The detection of some responding clones in pre-infection memory suggests that pre-existing cross-reactive memory T cells joined the SARS-CoV-2 response. Only a couple of mild cases were covered by the study, and larger cohorts that include severe cases with pre-infection samples were considered necessary. Balanced CD4/CD8 phenotypes were observed for clones contracting from day 15 to 85, whereas a bias towards CD4+ was observed for a second wave of clones expanding from day 15 to 37. Whether the second-wave clones peaking on day 37 were SARS-CoV-2 specific was not confirmed. Contracting CD4+ clones appeared mostly in the CM and EM memory subsets, whereas CD8+ clones were enriched in EMRA.

PBMCs were isolated by Ficoll-Paque density gradient centrifugation. Relative to germline, V is 3 bases shorter and J is 2 bases shorter, with 5 bases between their ends. The germline V gene provides CDR1 ENHRY and CDR2 SYGVKD. The CDR3 has 12 amino acids, counting the end cysteine and phenylalanine. Kept here is only the CDR3 DNA, which spans 36 bases and is read in frame from base 1. The sequencer was an Illumina NovaSeq 6000. cDNA libraries for TCRalpha and TCRbeta were prepared by 5'RACE using constant-segment primers, with sample barcodes and unique molecular identifiers added. RNA was extracted from every sample with Trizol reagent. Library amplification was performed in two PCR steps, and a second sample barcode and Illumina TruSeq adapters were introduced in the second step. Libraries were sequenced on an Illumina NovaSeq with 2 x 150 bp paired-end reads. The authors' pipeline ran thus. Reads were demultiplexed and collapsed into UMI-guided consensus sequences with migec v1.2.7. Using mixcr v2.1.11, the UMI consensuses were aligned to TRA and TRB V and J templates and assembled into clonotypes. Expanded or contracted clonotypes were those called significant by both edgeR and NoisET, with noise models trained on biological replicates. edgeR calls used a false discovery rate-adjusted p below 0.01 and a log2 fold-change threshold of 1. As an exploratory analysis of dynamics, PCA with hierarchical clustering was applied to max-normalized trajectories of the 1000 most abundant clonotypes. Separately sequenced CD4+ and CD8+ repertoires were used to assign the CD4 or CD8 phenotype of responding clones. TCRdb redid the processing of the public reads, applying fastp at Q25 and MiXCR, and retained in-frame beta chains. Records with the same CDR3 protein are collapsed into one entry carrying the most frequent genes and DNA. The V and J calls were not made by the authors but by TCRdb's processing. The sample records 500,000 to 650,000 distinct CDR3 sequences, roughly 20% of which are singletons. Roughly 8.3% of the sample goes to the ten largest clones.

Remarks on this clonotype: It lacks a known antigen. No much larger clonotype is one base removed from it; base qualities were not supplied.

The sequence links TRBV10-3 to TRBJ2-7; no D gene is confidently identified. The sequenced material came from PBMCs or a T cell subset sorted from them (not recorded which). The origin of this receptor is an adult woman who had mild COVID-19 (a few samples of this study predate the infection). The sample titles of this study are shuffled in the database, so cell type and time point are left out; the donor was told from shared clones. This receptor carries the CDR3 CAISDPAYEQYF. The nucleotide sequence is given as TGTGCCATCAGTGACCCAGCCTACGAGCAGTACTTC.